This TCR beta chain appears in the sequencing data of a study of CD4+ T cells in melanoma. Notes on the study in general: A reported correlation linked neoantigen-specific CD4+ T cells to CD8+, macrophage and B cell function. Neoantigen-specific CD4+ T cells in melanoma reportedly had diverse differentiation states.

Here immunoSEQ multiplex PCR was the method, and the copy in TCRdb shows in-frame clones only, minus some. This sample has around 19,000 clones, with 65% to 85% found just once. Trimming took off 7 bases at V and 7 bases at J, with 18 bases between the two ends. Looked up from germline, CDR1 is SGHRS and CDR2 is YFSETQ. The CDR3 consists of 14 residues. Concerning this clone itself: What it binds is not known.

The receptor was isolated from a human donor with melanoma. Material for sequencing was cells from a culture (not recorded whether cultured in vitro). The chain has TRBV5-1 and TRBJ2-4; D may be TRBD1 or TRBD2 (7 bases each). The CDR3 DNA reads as TGCGCCAGCGCCGTCAGGGGGGGGCAGAACATTCAGTACTTC. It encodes CASAVRGGQNIQYF.